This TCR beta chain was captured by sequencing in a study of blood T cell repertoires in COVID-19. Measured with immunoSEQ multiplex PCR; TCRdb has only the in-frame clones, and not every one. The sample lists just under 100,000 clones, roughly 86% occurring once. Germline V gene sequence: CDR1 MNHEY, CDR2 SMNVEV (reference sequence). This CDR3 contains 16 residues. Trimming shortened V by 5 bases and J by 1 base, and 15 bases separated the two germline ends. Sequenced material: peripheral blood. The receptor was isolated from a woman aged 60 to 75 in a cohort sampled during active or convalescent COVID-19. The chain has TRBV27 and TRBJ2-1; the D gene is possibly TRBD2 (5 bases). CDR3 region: CASSQRLSGSYNEQFF. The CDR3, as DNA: TGTGCCAGCAGTCAACGACTATCCGGGTCCTACAATGAGCAGTTCTTC.